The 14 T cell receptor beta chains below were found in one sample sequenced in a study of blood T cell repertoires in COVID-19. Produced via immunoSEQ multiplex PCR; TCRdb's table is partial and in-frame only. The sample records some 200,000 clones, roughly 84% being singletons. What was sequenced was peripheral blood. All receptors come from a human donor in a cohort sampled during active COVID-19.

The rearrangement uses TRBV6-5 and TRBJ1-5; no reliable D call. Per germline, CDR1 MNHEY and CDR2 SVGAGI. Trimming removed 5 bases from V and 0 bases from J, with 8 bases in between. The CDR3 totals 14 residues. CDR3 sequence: CASSIQYSNQPQHF. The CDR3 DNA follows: TGTGCCAGCAGTATTCAGTATAGCAATCAGCCCCAGCATTTT.

The CDR3 sequence: CASREGGNNEQFF. The CDR3 DNA reads as TGTGCCAGCAGGGAAGGCGGGAACAATGAGCAGTTCTTC. V is TRBV12-3 or TRBV12-4 and J is TRBJ2-1; D may be TRBD2 (6 bases). Trimming cost V 6 bases and J 5 bases, with 11 bases left between them. This CDR3 contains 13 residues.

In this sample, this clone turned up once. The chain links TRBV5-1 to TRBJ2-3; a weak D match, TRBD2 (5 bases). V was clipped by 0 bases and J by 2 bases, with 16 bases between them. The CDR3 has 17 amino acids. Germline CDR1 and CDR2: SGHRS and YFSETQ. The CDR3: CASSLASGSTTTDTQYF. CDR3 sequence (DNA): TGCGCCAGCAGCTTGGCTTCGGGGTCTACCACCACAGATACGCAGTATTTT.

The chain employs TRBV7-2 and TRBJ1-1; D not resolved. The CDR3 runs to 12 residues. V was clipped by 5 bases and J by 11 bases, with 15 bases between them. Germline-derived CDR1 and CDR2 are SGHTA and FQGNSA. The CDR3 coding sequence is TGTGCCAGCAGCCCCGAGGGCATGAGGGCTTTCTTT. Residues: CASSPEGMRAFF.

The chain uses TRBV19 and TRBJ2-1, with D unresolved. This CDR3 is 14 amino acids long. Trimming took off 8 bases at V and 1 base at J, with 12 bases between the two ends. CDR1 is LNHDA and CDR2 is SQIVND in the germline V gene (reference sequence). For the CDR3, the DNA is TGTGCCAGTCGGTCGGAGAGTTCCTACAATGAGCAGTTCTTC. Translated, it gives CASRSESSYNEQFF. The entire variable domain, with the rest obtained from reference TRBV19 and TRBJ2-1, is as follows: DGGITQSPKYLFRKEGQNVTLSCEQNLNHDAMYWYRQDPGQGLRLIYYSQIVNDFQKGDIAEGYSVSREKKESFPLTVTSAQKNPTAFYLCASRSESSYNEQFFGPGTRLTVL.

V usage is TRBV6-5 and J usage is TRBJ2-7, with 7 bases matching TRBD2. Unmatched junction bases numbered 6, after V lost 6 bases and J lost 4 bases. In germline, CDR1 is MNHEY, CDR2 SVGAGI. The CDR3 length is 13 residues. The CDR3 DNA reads TGTGCCAGCAGGAGGCGGGGAGGGTACGAGCAGTACTTC. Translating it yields CASRRRGGYEQYF.

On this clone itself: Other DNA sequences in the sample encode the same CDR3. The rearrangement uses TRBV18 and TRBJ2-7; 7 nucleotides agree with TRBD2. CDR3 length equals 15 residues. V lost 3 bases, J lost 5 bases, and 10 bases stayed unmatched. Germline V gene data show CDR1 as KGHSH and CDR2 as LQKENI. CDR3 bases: TGTGCCAGCTCACCGTCGGCGGGAGCGAGGAACGAGCAGTACTTC. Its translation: CASSPSAGARNEQYF.

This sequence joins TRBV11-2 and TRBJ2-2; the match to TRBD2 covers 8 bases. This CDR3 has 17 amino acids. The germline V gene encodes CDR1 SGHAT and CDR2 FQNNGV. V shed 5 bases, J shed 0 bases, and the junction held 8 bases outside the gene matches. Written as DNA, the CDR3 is TGTGCCAGCAGCCCTTGGCCGGGACTAGCGAACACCGGGGAGCTGTTTTTT. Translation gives CASSPWPGLANTGELFF.

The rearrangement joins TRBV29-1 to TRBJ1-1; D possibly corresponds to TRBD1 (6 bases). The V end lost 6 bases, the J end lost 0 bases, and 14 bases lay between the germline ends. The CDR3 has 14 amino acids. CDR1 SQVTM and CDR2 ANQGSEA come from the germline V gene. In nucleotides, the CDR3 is TGCAGCGTGGCGACAGGCTCTATGAACACTGAAGCTTTCTTT. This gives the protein CSVATGSMNTEAFF.

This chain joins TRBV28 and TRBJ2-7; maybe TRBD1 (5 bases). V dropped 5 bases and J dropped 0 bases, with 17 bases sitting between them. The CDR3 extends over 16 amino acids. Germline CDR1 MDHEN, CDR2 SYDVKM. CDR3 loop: CASSDPRQYHSYEQYF. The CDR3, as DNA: TGTGCCAGCAGTGACCCCAGACAGTACCACTCCTACGAGCAGTACTTC.

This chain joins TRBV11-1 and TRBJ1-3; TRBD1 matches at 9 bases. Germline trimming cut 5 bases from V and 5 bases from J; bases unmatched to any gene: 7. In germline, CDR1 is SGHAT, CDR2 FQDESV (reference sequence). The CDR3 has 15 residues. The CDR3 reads CASSMTGGRRNTIYF. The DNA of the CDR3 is TGTGCCAGCAGCATGACAGGGGGACGGAGAAACACCATATATTTT.

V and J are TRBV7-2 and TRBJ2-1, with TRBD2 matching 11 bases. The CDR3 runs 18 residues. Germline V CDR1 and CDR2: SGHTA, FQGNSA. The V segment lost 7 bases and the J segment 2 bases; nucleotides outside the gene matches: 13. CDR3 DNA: TGTGCCAGCACCATCGCTACTAGCGGGAGTAGGGCCTACAATGAGCAGTTCTTC. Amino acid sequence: CASTIATSGSRAYNEQFF.

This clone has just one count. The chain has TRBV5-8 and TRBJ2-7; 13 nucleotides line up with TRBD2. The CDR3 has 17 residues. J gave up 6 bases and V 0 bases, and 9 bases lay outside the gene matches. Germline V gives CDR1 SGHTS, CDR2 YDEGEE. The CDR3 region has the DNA TGTGCCAGCAGCTTGGAAAGATGGACTAGCGGGAGTGGCGAGCAGTACTTC. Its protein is CASSLERWTSGSGEQYF. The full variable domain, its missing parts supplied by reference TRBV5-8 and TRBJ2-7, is EAGVTQSPTHLIKTRGQQATLRCSPISGHTSVYWYQQALGLGLQFLLWYDEGEERNRGNFPPRFSGRQFPNYSSELNVNALELEDSALYLCASSLERWTSGSGEQYFGPGTRLTVT.

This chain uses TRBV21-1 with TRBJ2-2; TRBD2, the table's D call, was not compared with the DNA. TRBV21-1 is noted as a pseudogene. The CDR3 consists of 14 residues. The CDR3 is CASSKIRGTGELFF. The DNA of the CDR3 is TGTGCCAGCAGCAAGATAAGAGGGACCGGGGAGCTGTTTTTT.